This T cell receptor beta chain was sequenced during a study of patients and donors after allogeneic stem cell transplantation. Germline assignment: CDR1 MNHEY and CDR2 SMNVEV (reference sequence). The CDR3 is made up of 15 amino acids. V was clipped by 2 bases and J by 2 bases; unmatched bases: 1. Each CDR3 protein gets one entry after TCRdb re-called the RT-PCR reads with MiXCR. The profile covers approximately 170,000 distinct CDR3 sequences, with roughly 30% appearing a single time and roughly 3% taken by the ten largest. This clonotype was detected only a few times. The chain has TRBV27 and TRBJ2-7; 12 nucleotides agree with TRBD2. Specimen: blood, either unsorted or a sorted T cell fraction (not recorded which). The sequence derives from a human donor who was either an allogeneic HSCT recipient or a stem cell or donor lymphocyte infusion donor (not recorded which). It is not recorded whose cells these are; they may come from a transplant donor. The CDR3 here is CASSLRLAGAYEQYF. The CDR3 bases are TGTGCCAGCAGTTTACGACTAGCGGGAGCCTACGAGCAGTACTTC.